This T cell receptor (beta chain) came from a study of response to subunit inactivated influenza vaccine. As for this clonotype: The antigen is unknown. Germline and junction disagree at one end, which may indicate a read error.

TCRdb called the RT-PCR reads again in MiXCR, with one record for every CDR3 protein. The top ten clones hold about 9.9% of a sample with 650,000 to 700,000 distinct CDR3 sequences, 15% to 19% of them seen once. Findings and caveats of the study: Each seasonal flu vaccination may recruit only limited new T cells, authors suggested.

The germline V gene encodes CDR1 SGHAT and CDR2 FQNNGV. This CDR3 contains 16 residues. The chain uses TRBV11-2 and TRBJ1-2; D perhaps matches TRBD1 (5 bases). Material: PBMCs from blood, obtained approximately 13 days after vaccination. This TCR came from a man between 45 and 60 years old who received an inactivated influenza vaccine. CDR3 coding DNA: TGTGCCAGCAGCCCCCAGTCAGGCAGGGATTCCTATGGCAACACCTTC. It specifies CASSPQSGRDSYGNTF.